The TCR beta chain under discussion was sequenced for a study of blood T cell repertoires in COVID-19. Study context: Samples representing acute and convalescent COVID-19 were sourced from the United States, Italy and Spain. Sample material is recorded as cDNA or gDNA derived from T cells, B-cell-depleted T cells, or PBMCs.

Germline CDR1 reads LNHDA; CDR2 reads SQIVND (reference sequence). Deletions cut 6 bases from V and 5 bases from J, with 14 bases between. This CDR3 has 14 amino acids. A Seattle source enrolled patients during active infection and followed them longitudinally. How the authors handled the data: Amplification of reference gene primers was used by the study to estimate nucleated cell counts. The repertoire was sequenced with immunoSEQ multiplex PCR; TCRdb's copy has only in-frame clones and lacks some. For V, J and clone size, that table is used; D and trimming come from the DNA. The table has 150,000 or so clones, approximately 89% seen once.

The V and J genes are TRBV19 and TRBJ1-5; no reliable D call. This clonotype was sampled from a woman between 65 and 79 years old with COVID-19, enrolled during active disease. Sequencing was done on a sample of peripheral blood. CDR3 in DNA: TGTGCCAGTAGACCACGTGCGAGGGATCAGCCCCAGCATTTT. It yields the protein CASRPRARDQPQHF.